Sequencing of this T cell receptor beta chain was carried out in a study of cytomegalovirus exposure and HLA in healthy donors. CDR3 length: 14 residues. J lost 3 bases, V lost 6 bases, and 4 bases had no gene match. The germline CDR1 and CDR2 sequences are MNHEY and SMNVEV (reference sequence). In the case of this clone: Antigen unknown.

Use of 60 Vbeta and 13 Jbeta primers characterized the PCR. The assay was immunoSEQ multiplex PCR, and TCRdb's table has in-frame clones only and misses some. The table has 75,000 to 90,000 clones, almost 80% seen once. Study-level results: Cytomegalovirus association was assigned to approximately 180 TCR beta chains. CMV serostatus was the only recorded immune exposure for donors. Earlier analysis looked at TCR beta V segments, and most were productive about 87% or about 30% of the time. In a later analysis, at a false discovery rate of 0.05, roughly 18,000 TCR beta sequences were associated with HLA alleles.

The chain employs TRBV27 and TRBJ2-7; 11 bases agree with TRBD1. Sequencing was carried out using PBMCs. The TCR comes from a middle-aged woman in good health and CMV-seropositive. CDR3 nucleotides: TGTGCCAGCAGGCGGGACAGGGGGTACTACGAGCAGTACTTC. Its protein product is CASRRDRGYYEQYF.